The clone carrying this T cell receptor (beta chain) occurred a few times. The PCR employed 60 Vbeta primers together with 13 Jbeta primers. Repertoires were generated with immunoSEQ multiplex PCR, while TCRdb's copy carries only in-frame clones and drops some. The table shows 75,000 to 100,000 clones, with roughly 74% occurring only once. Germline V gene sequence: CDR1 LNHDA, CDR2 SQIVND (reference sequence). V was clipped by 9 bases and J by 7 bases, with 24 bases between them. This CDR3 contains 16 residues. These data originate in a study of cytomegalovirus exposure and HLA in healthy donors. The chain uses TRBV19 and TRBJ1-4; D is ambiguous. The sample consisted of PBMCs. This receptor was taken from a woman between 65 and 79 years old in good health and CMV-seropositive. CDR3 in amino acids: CASRGFRLLGGEKLFF. CDR3 DNA sequence: TGTGCCAGCCGGGGATTTCGACTACTCGGAGGTGAAAAACTGTTTTTT.